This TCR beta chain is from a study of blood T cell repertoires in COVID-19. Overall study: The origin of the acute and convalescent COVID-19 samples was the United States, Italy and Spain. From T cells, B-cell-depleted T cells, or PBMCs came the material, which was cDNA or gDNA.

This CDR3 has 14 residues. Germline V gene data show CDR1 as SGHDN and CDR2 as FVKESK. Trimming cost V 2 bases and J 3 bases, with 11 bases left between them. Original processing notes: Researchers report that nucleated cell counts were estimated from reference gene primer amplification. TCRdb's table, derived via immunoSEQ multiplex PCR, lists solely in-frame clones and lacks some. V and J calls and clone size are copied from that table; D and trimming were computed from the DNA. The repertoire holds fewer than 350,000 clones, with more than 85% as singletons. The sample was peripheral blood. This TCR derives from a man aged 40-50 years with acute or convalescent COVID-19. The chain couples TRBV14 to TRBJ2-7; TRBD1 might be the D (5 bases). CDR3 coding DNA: TGTGCCAGCAGCCAACAGGGCCAGCACTACGAGCAGTACTTC. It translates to CASSQQGQHYEQYF.